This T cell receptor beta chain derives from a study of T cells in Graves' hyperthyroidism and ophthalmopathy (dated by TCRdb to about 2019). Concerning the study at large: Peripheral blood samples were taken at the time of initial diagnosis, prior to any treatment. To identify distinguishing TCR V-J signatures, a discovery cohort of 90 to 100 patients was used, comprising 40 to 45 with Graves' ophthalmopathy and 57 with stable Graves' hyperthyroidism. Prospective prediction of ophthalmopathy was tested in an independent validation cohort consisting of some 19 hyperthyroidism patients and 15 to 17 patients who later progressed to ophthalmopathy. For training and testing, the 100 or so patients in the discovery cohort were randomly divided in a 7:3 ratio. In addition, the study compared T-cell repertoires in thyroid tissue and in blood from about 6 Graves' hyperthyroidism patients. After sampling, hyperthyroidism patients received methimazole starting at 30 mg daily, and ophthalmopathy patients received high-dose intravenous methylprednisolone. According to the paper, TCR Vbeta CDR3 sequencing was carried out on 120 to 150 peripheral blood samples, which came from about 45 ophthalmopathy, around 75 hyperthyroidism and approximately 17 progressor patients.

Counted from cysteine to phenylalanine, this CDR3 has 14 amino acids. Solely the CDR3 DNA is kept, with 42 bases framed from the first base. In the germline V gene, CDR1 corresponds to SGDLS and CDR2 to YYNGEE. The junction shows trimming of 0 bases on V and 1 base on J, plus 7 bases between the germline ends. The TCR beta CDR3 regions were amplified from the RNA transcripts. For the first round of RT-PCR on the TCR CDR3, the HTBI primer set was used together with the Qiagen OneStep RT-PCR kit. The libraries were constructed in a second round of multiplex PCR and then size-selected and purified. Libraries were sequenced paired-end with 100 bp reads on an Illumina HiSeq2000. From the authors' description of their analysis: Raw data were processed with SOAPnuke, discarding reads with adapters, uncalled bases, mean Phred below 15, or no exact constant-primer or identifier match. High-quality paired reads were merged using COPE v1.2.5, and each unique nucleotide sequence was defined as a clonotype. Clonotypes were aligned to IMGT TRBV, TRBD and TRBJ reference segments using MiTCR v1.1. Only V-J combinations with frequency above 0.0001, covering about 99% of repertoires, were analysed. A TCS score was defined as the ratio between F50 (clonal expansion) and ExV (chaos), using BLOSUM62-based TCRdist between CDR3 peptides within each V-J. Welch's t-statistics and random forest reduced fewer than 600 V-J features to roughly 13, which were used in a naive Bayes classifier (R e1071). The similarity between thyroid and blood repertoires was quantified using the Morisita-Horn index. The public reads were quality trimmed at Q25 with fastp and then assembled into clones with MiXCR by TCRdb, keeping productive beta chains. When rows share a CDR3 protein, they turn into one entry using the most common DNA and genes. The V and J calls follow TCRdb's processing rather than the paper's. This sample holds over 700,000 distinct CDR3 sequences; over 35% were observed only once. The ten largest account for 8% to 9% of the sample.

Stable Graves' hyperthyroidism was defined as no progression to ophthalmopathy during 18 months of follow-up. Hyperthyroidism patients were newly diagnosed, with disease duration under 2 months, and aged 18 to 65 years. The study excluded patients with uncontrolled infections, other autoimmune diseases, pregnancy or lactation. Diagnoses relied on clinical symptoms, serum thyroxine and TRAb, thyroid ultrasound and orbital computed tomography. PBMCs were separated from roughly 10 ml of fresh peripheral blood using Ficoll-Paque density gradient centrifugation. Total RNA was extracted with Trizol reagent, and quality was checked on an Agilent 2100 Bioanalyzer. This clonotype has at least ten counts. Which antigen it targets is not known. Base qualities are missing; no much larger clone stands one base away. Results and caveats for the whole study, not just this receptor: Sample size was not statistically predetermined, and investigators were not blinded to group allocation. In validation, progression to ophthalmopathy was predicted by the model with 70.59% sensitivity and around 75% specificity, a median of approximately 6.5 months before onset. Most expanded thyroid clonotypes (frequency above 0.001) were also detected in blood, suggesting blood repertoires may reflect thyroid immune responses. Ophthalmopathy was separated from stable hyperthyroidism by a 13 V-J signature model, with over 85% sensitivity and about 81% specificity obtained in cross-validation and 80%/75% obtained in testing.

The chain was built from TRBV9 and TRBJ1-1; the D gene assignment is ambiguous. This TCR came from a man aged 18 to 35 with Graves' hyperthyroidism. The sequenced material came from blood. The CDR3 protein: CASSVAGGNTEAFF. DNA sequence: TGTGCCAGCAGCGTAGCCGGAGGGAACACTGAAGCTTTCTTT.